This T cell receptor beta chain was captured by sequencing in a study of technical replicates of blood from a handful of donors. Sequenced by immunoSEQ multiplex PCR; TCRdb stores in-frame clones only, minus some. The sample yields about 80,000 clones, 97% seen once. From germline, CDR1 is LGHNA and CDR2 YNFKEQ. The CDR3 totals 15 residues. The V gene end was trimmed by 1 base and the J gene end by 3 bases; junction bases not matched to a gene: 6. The sample was T cells isolated from PBMCs. The J gene is TRBJ2-7, the V gene TRBV4-2; 7 positions agree with TRBD2. This clonotype was obtained from a human donor in good health. CDR3 region: CASSQVLGGGYEQYF. For the CDR3, the DNA is TGTGCCAGCAGCCAAGTCCTCGGCGGGGGCTACGAGCAGTACTTC.